The 3 T cell receptor beta chains listed next were all sequenced from one sample in a study of Ad26.COV2.S vaccination and SARS-CoV-2 variants. Stated treatment: roughly 18 received Ad26.COV2.S at low or high dose, single or two shots; five or six received placebo; per-sample allocation not given. Each sample was drawn 63 days after the first injection (of vaccine or placebo). This table comes from immunoSEQ multiplex PCR, and its TCRdb copy is limited to in-frame clones, with some not included. The table shows some 270,000 clones, with around 88% occurring only once. Sequenced here: peripheral blood, sampled in a trial of Ad26.COV2.S vaccine versus placebo. The origin of the receptors is a person between 18 and 65 years old who received the Ad26.COV2.S COVID-19 vaccine or a placebo.

This clone has just one count. The rearrangement links TRBV7-6 to TRBJ2-3; D not resolved. CDR3 length: 13 amino acids. CDR1 and CDR2 from the germline V gene are SGHVS and FNYEAQ. Between the trimmed V and J ends, which lost 2 bases and 6 bases, there was a span of 9 bases. CDR3 bases: TGTGCCAGCAGCTTATCCTCGCCGGATACGCAGTATTTT. Translating gives CASSLSSPDTQYF.

The chain carries TRBV18 and TRBJ2-2; D is ambiguous. Germline CDR1 is KGHSH and CDR2 is LQKENI. The CDR3 sequence is 15 residues long. Trimming removed 2 bases at V and 0 bases at J, with 7 bases between. The CDR3: CASSPLDSNTGELFF. Here the CDR3 DNA reads TGTGCCAGCTCACCATTGGATTCGAACACCGGGGAGCTGTTTTTT. Supplemented by reference TRBV18 and TRBJ2-2, the full variable domain reads NAGVMQNPRHLVRRRGQEARLRCSPMKGHSHVYWYRQLPEEGLKFMVYLQKENIIDESGMPKERFSAEFPKEGPSILRIQQVVRGDSAAYFCASSPLDSNTGELFFGEGSRLTVL.

The CDR3 DNA sequence: TGTGCCAGCAGCTTAGGTATCAGGGGACAGGGACCCAGCACTGAAGCTTTCTTT. The encoded protein is CASSLGIRGQGPSTEAFF. V and J are TRBV7-9 and TRBJ1-1; TRBD1 matches 9 bases. After removal of 1 base from V and 4 bases from J, the junction contained 13 bases not matched to a gene. In germline, CDR1 is SEHNR, CDR2 FQNEAQ (reference sequence). The CDR3 has 18 residues.